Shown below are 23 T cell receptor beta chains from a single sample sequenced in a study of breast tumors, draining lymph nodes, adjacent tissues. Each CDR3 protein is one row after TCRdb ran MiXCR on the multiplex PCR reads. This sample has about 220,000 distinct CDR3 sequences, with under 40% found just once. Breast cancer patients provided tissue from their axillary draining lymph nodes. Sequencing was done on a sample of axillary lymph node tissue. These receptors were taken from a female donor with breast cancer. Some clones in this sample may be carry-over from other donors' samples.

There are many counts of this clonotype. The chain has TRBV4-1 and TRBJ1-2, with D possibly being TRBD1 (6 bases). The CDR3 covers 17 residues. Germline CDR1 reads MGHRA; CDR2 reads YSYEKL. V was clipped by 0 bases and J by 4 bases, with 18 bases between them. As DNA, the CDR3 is TGCGCCAGCAGCCAAGAATGGGGGAGGGGGTTAGGCTATGGCTACACCTTC. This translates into CASSQEWGRGLGYGYTF.

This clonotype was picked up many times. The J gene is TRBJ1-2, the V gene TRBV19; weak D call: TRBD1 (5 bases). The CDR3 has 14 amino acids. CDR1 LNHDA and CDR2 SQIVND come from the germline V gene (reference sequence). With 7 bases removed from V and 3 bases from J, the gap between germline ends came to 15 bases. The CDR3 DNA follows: TGTGCCAGTACGGACACCTCGTGGGACTATGGCTACACCTTC. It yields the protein CASTDTSWDYGYTF.

The CDR3 DNA sequence: TGTGCCAGCAGTCACCGGGGAGAGACCCAGTACTTC. Encoded protein: CASSHRGETQYF. J is TRBJ2-5 and V is TRBV6-5; a weak D match, TRBD2 (5 bases). From germline, CDR1 is MNHEY and CDR2 SVGAGI. The CDR3 covers 12 residues. V lost 5 bases and J 4 bases, leaving 8 bases between the germline ends.

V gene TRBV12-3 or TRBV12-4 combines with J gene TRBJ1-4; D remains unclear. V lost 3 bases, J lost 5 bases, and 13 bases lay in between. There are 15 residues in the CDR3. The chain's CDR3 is CASSLSQRYNEKLFF. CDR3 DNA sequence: TGTGCCAGCAGTTTGAGCCAGCGGTACAATGAAAAACTGTTTTTT.

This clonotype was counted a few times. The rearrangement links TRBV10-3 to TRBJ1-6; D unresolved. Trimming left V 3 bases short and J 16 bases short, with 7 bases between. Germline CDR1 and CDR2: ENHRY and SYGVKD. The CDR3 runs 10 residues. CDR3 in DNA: TGTGCCATCAGTGACCACGGGCTCCACTTT. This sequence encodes CAISDHGLHF.

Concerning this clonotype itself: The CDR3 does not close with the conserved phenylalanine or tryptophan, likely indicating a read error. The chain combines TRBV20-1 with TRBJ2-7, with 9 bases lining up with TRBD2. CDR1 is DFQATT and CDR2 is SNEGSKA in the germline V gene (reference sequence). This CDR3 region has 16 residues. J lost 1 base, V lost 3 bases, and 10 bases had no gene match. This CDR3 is CSARDPRTSASYEQYL. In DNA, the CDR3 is TGCAGTGCTAGGGATCCCCGGACTAGCGCGTCCTACGAGCAGTACCTC.

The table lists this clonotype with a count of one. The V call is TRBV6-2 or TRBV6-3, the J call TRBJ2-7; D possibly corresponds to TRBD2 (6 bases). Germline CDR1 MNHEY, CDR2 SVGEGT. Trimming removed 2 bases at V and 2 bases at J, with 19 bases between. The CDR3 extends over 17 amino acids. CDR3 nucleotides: TGTGCCAGCAGTTACAGGACGCTTAGGACGGGGGCCTACGAGCAGTACTTC. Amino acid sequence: CASSYRTLRTGAYEQYF.

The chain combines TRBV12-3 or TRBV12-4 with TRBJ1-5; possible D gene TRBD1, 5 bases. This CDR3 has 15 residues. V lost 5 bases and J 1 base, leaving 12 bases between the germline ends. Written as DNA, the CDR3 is TGTGCCAGCAGTGACTCGGGGGGGAGCAATCAGCCCCAGCATTTT. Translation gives CASSDSGGSNQPQHF.

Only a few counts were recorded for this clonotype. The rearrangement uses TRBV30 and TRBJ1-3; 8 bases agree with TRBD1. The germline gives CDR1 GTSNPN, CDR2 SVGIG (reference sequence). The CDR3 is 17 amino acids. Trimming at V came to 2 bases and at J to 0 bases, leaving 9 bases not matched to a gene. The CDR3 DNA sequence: TGTGCCTGGAGTTACCGGGACAGGTTTTACTCTGGAAACACCATATATTTT. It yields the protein CAWSYRDRFYSGNTIYF.

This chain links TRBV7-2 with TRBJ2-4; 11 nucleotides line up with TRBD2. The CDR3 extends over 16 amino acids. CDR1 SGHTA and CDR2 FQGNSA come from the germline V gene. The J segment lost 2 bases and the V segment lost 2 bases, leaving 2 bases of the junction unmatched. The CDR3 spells CASSLTSGRSKNIQYF. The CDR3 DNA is TGTGCCAGCAGCTTAACTAGCGGGAGATCCAAAAACATTCAGTACTTC. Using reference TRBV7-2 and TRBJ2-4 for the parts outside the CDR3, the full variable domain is GAGVSQSPSNKVTEKGKDVELRCDPISGHTALYWYRQSLGQGLEFLIYFQGNSAPDKSGLPSDRFSAERTGGSVSTLTIQRTQQEDSAVYLCASSLTSGRSKNIQYFGAGTRLSVL.

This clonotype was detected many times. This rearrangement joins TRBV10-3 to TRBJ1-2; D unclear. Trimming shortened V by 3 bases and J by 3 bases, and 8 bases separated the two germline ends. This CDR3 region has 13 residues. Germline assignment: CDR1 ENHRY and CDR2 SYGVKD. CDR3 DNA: TGTGCCATCAGTGATCCGGATGACTATGGCTACACCTTC. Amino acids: CAISDPDDYGYTF.

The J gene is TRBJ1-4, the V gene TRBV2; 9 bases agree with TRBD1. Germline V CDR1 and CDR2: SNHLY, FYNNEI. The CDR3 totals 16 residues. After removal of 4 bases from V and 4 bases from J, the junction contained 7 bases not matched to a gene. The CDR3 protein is CASSVLGQGGNEKLFF. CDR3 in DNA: TGTGCCAGCAGTGTTCTGGGACAGGGAGGTAATGAAAAACTGTTTTTT.

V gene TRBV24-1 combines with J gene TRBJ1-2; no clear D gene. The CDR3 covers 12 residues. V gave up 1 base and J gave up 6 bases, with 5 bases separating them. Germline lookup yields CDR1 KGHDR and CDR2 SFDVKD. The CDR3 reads CATSDLIDGYTF. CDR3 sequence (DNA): TGTGCCACCAGTGATTTAATAGATGGCTACACCTTC.

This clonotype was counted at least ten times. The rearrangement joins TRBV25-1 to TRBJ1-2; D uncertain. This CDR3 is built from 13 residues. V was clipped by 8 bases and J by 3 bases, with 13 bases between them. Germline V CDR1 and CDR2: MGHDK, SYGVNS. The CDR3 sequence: CASRGHSHYGYTF. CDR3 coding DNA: TGTGCCAGCCGCGGGCACAGCCACTATGGCTACACCTTC.

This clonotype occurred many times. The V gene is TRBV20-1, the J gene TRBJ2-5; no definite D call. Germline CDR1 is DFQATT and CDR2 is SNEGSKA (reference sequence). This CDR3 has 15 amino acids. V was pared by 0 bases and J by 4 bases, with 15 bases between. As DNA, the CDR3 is TGCAGTGCTAGAGATCTTAGTCTCCCTGCAGAGACCCAGTACTTC. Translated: CSARDLSLPAETQYF.

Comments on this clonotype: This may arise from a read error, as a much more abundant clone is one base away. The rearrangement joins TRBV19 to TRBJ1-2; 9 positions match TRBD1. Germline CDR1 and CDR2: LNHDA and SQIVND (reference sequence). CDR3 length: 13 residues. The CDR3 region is CAGRQGGDYGYTF. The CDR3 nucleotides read TGTGCCGGTAGACAGGGGGGCGACTATGGCTACACCTTC.

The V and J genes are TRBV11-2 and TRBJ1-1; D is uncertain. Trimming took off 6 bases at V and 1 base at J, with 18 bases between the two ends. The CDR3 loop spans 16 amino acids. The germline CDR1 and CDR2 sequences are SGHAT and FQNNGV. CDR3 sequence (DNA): TGTGCCAGCAGTTCCCCGCAGCCAAACCGGAACACTGAAGCTTTCTTT. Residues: CASSSPQPNRNTEAFF.

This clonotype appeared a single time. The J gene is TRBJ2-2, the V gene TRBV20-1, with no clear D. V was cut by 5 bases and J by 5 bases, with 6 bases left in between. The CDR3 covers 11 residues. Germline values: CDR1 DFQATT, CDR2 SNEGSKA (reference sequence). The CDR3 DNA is TGCAGTGCTGACTTGACCGGGGAGCTGTTTTTT. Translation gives CSADLTGELFF.

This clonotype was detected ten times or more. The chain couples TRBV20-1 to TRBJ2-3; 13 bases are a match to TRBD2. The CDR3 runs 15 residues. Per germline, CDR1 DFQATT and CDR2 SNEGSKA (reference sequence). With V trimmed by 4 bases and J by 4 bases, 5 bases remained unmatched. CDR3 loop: CSATGLAGPPDTQYF. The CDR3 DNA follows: TGCAGTGCTACGGGACTAGCGGGACCTCCAGATACGCAGTATTTT.

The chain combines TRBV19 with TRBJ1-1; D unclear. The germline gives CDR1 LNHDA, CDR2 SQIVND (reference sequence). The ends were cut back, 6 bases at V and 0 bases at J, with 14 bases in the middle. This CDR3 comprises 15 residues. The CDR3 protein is CASRNVGYMNTEAFF. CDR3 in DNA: TGTGCCAGTAGGAACGTCGGGTATATGAACACTGAAGCTTTCTTT.

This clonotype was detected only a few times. CDR3 DNA sequence: TGTGCCAGCAGCTTAGATGGACTAGCGGGGGGGTCCCTCACCGGGGAGCTGTTTTTT. Protein: CASSLDGLAGGSLTGELFF. The chain links TRBV11-2 to TRBJ2-2, with TRBD2 matching over 15 bases. Germline lookup yields CDR1 SGHAT and CDR2 FQNNGV. The CDR3 runs 19 residues. Trimming took 0 bases from V and 4 from J; bases not matched to a gene: 6.

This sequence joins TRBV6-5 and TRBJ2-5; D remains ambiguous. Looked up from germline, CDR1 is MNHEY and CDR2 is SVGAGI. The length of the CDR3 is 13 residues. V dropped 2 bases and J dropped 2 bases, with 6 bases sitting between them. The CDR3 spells CASSYGVQETQYF. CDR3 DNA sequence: TGTGCCAGCAGTTACGGGGTTCAAGAGACCCAGTACTTC.

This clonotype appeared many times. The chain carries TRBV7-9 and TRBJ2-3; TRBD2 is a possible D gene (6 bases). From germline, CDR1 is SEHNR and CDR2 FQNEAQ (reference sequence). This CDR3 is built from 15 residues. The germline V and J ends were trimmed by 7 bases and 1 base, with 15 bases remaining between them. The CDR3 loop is CASNSGERGTDTQYF. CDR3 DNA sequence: TGTGCCAGCAACTCCGGGGAGCGGGGCACAGATACGCAGTATTTT.